This TCR beta chain emerged from a study of blood T cell repertoires in COVID-19. TCRdb's copy holds only in-frame clones and misses some; the assay was immunoSEQ multiplex PCR. In the table there are approximately 110,000 clones, 83% of which are singletons. Germline assignment: CDR1 SEHNR and CDR2 FQNEAQ (reference sequence). The V end was cut by 7 bases, the J end by 7 bases, with 7 bases between. This CDR3 is 11 amino acids long. The source of this sequence is a woman between 55 and 75 years old with acute or convalescent COVID-19. The sequencing sample was made of peripheral blood. The chain combines TRBV7-9 with TRBJ2-2; D call uncertain. The DNA of the CDR3 is TGTGCCAGCACCTTCAGCGGGGAGCTGTTTTTT. Its protein product is CASTFSGELFF.